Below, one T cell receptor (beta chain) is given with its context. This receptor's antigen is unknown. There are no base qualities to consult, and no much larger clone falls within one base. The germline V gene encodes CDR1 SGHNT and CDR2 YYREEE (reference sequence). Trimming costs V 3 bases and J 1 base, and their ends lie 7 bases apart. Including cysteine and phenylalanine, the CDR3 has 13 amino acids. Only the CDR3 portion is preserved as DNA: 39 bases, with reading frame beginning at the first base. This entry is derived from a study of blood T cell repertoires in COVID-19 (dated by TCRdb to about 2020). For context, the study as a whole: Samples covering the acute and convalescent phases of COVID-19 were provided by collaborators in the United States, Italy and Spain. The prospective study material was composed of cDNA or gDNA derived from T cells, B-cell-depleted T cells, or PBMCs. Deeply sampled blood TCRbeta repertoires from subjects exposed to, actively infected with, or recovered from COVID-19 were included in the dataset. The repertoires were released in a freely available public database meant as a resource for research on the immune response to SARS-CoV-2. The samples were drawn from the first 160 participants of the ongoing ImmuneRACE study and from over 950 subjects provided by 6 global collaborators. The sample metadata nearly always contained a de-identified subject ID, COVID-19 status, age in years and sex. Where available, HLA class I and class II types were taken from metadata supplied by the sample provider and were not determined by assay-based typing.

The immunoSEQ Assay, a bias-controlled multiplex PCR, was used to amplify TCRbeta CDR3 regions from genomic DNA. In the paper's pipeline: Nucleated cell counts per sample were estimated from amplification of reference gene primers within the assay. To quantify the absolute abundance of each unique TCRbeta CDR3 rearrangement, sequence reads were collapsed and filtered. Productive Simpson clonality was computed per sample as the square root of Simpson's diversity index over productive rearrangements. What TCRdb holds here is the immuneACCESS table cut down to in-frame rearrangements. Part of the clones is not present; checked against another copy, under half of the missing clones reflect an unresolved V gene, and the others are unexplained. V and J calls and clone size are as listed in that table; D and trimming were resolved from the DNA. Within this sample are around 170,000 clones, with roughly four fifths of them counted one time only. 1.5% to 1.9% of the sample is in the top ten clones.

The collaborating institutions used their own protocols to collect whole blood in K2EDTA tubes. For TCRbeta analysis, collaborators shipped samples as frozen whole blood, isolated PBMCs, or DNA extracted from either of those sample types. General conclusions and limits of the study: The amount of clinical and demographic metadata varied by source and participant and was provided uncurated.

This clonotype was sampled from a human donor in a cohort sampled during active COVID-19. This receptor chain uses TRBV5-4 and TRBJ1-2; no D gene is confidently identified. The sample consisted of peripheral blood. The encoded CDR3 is CASSSVLNYGYTF. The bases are TGTGCCAGCAGCTCGGTTCTTAACTATGGCTACACCTTC.